This record concerns one T cell receptor beta chain sequence. The record originates from a study of control samples from healthy donors and cancer patients. Clones were read by immunoSEQ multiplex PCR, and TCRdb kept only the in-frame ones, dropping some. The sample includes around 140,000 clones, about 90% of them seen just once. Losses at the gene ends were 6 bases for V and 10 bases for J; bases not matched to a gene: 7. The CDR3 spans 12 residues. The germline V gene has CDR1 MNHEY and CDR2 SVGAGI. This clonotype was sampled from a man aged 18 to 35 in good health. Sequencing was performed on blood. The rearrangement uses TRBV6-5 and TRBJ1-2; TRBD1 agrees at 8 bases. CDR3 in amino acids: CASRIGTGDYTF. The CDR3, as DNA: TGTGCCAGCAGGATTGGGACAGGCGACTACACCTTC.